This T cell receptor (beta chain) was profiled in a study of CD4+ T cells in melanoma. V was shortened by 1 base and J by 1 base, with 9 bases between the two germline ends. Germline assignment: CDR1 SGHNT and CDR2 YENEEA. This CDR3 is 15 amino acids long. Profiled with immunoSEQ multiplex PCR; TCRdb holds only in-frame clones, not every one. The sample contains 90,000 to 130,000 clones, 92% of which appear only once. General study points: CD8+ T cell, macrophage and B cell function reportedly correlated with neoantigen-specific CD4+ T cells. Reportedly, melanoma neoantigen-specific CD4+ T cells showed varied differentiation states.

On this clone itself: Antigen unknown.

This receptor was identified in a human donor with melanoma. Sequencing used peripheral blood. The V call is TRBV11-3, the J call TRBJ2-3; perhaps TRBD1 as D (6 bases). For the CDR3, the DNA is TGTGCCAGCAGCTTAGGGGACACTGGCACAGATACGCAGTATTTT. Protein sequence: CASSLGDTGTDTQYF.